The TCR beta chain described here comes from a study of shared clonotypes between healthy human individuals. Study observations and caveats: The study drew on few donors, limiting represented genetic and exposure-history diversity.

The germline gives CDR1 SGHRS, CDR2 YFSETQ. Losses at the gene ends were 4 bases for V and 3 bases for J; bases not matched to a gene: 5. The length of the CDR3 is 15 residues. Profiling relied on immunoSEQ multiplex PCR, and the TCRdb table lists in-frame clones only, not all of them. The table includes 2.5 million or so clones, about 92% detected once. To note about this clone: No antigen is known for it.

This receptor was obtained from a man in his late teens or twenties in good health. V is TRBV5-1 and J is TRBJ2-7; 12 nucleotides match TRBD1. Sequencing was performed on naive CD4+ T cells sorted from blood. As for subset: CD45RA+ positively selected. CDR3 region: CASSQGTGGLYEQYF. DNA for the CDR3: TGCGCCAGCAGCCAAGGGACAGGGGGCCTCTACGAGCAGTACTTC.